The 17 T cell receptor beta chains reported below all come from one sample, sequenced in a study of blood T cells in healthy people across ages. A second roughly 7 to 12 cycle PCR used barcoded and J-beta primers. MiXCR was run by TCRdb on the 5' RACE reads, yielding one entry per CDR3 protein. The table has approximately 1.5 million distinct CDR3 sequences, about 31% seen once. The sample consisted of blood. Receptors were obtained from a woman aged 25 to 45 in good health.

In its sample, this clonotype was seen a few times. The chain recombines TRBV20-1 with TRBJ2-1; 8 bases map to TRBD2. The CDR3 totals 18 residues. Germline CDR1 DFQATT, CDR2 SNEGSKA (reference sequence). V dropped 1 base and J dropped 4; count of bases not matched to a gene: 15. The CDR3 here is CSARALISVAGKYNEQFF. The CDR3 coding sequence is TGCAGTGCTAGAGCCCTCATTTCGGTAGCGGGGAAGTACAATGAGCAGTTCTTC.

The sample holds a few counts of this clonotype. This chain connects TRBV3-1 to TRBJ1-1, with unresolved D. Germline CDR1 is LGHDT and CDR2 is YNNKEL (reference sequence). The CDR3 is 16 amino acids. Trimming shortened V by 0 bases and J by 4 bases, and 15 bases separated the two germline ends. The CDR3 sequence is CASSQEQPGLSTEAFF. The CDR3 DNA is TGTGCCAGCAGCCAAGAGCAGCCGGGCTTGAGCACTGAAGCTTTCTTT.

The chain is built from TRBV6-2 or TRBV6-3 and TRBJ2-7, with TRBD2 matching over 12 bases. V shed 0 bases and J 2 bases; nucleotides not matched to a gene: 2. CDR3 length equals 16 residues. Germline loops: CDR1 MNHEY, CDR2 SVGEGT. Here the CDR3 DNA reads TGTGCCAGCAGTTACTCTAGGACTAGCGGGACCTACGAGCAGTACTTC. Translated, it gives CASSYSRTSGTYEQYF.

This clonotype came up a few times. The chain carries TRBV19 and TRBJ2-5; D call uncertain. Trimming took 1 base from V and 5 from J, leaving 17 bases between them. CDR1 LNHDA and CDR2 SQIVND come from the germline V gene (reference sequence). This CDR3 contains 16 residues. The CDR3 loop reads CASSIVSGQTGETQYF. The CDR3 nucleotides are TGTGCCAGTAGTATAGTATCCGGGCAGACCGGGGAGACCCAGTACTTC.

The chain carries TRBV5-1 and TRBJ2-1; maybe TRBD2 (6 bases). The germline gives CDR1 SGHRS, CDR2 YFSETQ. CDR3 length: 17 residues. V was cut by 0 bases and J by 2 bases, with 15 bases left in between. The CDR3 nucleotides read TGCGCCAGCAGCTTGGTTTTGGGGACTGTGACCTACAATGAGCAGTTCTTC. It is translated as CASSLVLGTVTYNEQFF. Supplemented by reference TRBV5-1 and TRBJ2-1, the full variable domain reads KAGVTQTPRYLIKTRGQQVTLSCSPISGHRSVSWYQQTPGQGLQFLFEYFSETQRNKGNFPGRFSGRQFSNSRSEMNVSTLELGDSALYLCASSLVLGTVTYNEQFFGPGTRLTVL.

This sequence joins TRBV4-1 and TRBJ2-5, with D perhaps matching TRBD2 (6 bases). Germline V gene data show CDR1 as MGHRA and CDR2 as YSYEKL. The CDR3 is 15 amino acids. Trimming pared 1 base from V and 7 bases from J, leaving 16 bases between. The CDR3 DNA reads TGCGCCAGCAGCCAAGTACTAGCCGGGGCGGGGACCCAGTACTTC. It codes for CASSQVLAGAGTQYF.

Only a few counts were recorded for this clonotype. CDR3 in DNA: TGTGCCAGCAGCTATAGCGGGAAAGCCAAAAACATTCAGTACTTC. Encoded protein: CASSYSGKAKNIQYF. This sequence joins TRBV28 and TRBJ2-4; 8 bases are shared with TRBD2. This CDR3 has 15 residues. With 6 bases clipped from V and 0 bases from J, the junction kept 4 bases outside the gene matches. Germline CDR1 is MDHEN and CDR2 is SYDVKM.

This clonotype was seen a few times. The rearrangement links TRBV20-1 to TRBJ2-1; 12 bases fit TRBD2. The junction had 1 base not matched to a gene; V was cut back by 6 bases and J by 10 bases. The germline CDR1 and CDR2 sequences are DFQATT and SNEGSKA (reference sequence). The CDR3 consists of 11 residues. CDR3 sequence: CSAGTSGEQFF. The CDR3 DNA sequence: TGCAGTGCCGGGACTAGCGGGGAGCAGTTCTTC.

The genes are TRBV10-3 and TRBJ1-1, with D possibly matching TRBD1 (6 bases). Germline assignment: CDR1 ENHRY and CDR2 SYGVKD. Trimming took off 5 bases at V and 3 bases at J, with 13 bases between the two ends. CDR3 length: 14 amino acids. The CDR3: CAISPRQEDTEAFF. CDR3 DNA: TGTGCCATCAGTCCCCGACAGGAAGACACTGAAGCTTTCTTT.

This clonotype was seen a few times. Here the CDR3 DNA reads TGTGCCTGGAGTGTGGGACAGAACAATCAGCCCCAGCATTTT. Encoded protein: CAWSVGQNNQPQHF. J is TRBJ1-5 and V is TRBV30; 7 nucleotides line up with TRBD1. This CDR3 has 14 amino acids. The germline gives CDR1 GTSNPN, CDR2 SVGIG (reference sequence). V gave up 0 bases and J gave up 3 bases; unmatched junction bases: 2.

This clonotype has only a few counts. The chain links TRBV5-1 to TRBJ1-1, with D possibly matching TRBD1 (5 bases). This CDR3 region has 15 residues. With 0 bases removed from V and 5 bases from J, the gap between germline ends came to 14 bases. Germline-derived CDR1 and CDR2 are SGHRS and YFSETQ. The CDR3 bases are TGCGCCAGCAGCTTGGCCGAAAAGGGGAAGACTGAAGCTTTCTTT. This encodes CASSLAEKGKTEAFF.

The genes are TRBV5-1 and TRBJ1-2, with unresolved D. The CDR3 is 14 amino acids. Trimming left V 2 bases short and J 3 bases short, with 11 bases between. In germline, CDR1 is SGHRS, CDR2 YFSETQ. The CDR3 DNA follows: TGCGCCAGCAGCTTATCCGGGAGGCACTATGGCTACACCTTC. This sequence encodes CASSLSGRHYGYTF. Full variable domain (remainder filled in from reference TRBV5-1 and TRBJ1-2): KAGVTQTPRYLIKTRGQQVTLSCSPISGHRSVSWYQQTPGQGLQFLFEYFSETQRNKGNFPGRFSGRQFSNSRSEMNVSTLELGDSALYLCASSLSGRHYGYTFGSGTRLTVV.

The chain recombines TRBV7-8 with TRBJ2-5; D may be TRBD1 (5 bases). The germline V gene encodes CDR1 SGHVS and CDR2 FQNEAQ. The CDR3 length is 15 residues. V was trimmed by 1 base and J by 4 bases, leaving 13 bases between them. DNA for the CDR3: TGTGCCAGCAGCTTAGTAAAAGGGCAGGGAGAGACCCAGTACTTC. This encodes CASSLVKGQGETQYF.

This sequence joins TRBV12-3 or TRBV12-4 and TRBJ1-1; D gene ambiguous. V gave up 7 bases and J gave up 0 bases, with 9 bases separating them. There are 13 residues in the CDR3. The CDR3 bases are TGTGCCAGCACCACAGCAATGAACACTGAAGCTTTCTTT. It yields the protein CASTTAMNTEAFF.

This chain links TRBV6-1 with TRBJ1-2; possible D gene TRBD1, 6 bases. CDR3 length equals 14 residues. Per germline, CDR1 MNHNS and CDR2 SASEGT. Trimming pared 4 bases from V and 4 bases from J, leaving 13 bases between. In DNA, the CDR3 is TGTGCCAGCAGTGGAACAGGGTACGGCTATGGCTACACCTTC. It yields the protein CASSGTGYGYGYTF.

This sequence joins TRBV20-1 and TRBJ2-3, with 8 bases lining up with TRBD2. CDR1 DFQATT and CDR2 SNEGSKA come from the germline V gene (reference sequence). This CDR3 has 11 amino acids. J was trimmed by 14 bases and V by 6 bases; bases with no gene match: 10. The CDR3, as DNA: TGCAGTGCCAATAGCGGGACACCGAGGTATTTT. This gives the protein CSANSGTPRYF.

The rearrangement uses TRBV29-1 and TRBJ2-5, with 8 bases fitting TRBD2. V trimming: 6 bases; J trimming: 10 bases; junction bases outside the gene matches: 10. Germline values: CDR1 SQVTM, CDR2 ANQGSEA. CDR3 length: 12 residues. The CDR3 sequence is CSVVTSGRDQYF. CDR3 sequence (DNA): TGCAGCGTAGTTACTAGCGGCCGGGACCAGTACTTC.